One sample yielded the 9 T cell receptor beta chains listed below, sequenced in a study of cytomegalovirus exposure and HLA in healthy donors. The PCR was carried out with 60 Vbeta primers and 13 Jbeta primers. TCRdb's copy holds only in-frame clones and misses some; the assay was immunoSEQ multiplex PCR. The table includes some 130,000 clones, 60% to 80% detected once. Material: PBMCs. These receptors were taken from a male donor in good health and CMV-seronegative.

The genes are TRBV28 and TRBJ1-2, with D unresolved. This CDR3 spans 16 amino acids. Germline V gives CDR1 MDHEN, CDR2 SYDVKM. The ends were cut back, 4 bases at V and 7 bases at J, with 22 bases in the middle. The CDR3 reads CASSSPSDATGSGYTF. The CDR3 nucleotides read TGTGCCAGCAGTTCACCTTCGGACGCTACGGGGAGTGGCTACACCTTC.

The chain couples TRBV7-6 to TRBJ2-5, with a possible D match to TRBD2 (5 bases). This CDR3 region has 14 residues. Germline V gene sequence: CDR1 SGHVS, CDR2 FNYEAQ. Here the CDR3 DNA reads TGTGCTCTCCGGGATTGTATTTTCGGAGTGACCCAGTACTTC. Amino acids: CALRDCIFGVTQYF.

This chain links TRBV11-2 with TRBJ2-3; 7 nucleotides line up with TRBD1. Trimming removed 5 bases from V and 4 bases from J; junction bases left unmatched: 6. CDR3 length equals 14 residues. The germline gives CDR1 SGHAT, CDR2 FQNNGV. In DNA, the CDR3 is TGTGCCAGCAGCAGACAGGGTTACGCAGATACGCAGTATTTT. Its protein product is CASSRQGYADTQYF.

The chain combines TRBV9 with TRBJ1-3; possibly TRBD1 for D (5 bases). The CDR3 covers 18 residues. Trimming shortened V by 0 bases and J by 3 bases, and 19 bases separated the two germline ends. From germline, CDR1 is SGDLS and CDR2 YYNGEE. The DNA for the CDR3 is TGTGCCAGCAGCGTAGATTCCACCGGGTGGGGCGTTGGAAACACCATATATTTT. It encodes CASSVDSTGWGVGNTIYF.

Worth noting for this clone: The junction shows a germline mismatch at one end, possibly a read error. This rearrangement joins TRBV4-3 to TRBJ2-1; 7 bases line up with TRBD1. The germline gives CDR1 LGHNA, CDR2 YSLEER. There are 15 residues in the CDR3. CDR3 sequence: CTSSQDHGTASEQFF. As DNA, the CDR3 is TGCACCAGCAGCCAAGATCACGGGACAGCCTCTGAGCAGTTCTTC.

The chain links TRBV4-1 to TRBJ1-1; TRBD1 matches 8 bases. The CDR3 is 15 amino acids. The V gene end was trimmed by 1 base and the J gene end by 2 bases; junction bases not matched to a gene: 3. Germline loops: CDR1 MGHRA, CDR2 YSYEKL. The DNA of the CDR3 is TGCGCCAGCAGCCAAGCAGGGGGCCCCAACACTGAAGCTTTCTTT. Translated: CASSQAGGPNTEAFF.

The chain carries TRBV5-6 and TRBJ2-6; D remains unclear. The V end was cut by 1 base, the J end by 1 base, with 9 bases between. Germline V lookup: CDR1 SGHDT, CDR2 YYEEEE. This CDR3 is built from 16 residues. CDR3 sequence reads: CASSLRSISGANVLTF. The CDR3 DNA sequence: TGTGCCAGCAGCTTGAGGAGTATTTCTGGGGCCAACGTCCTGACTTTC.

The CDR3 nucleotides read TGTGCCTGGAGTGTACTTGGCCTCGGGAATTCACCCCTCCACTTT. This gives the protein CAWSVLGLGNSPLHF. The rearrangement links TRBV30 to TRBJ1-6, with unresolved D. V was cut by 0 bases and J by 7 bases, with 13 bases left in between. Germline CDR1 GTSNPN, CDR2 SVGIG (reference sequence). The CDR3 has 15 amino acids.

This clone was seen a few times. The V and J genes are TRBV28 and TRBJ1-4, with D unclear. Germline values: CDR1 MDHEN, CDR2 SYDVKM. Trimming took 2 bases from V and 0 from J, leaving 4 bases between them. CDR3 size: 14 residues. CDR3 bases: TGTGCCAGCAGTTTAGGAGCAACTAATGAAAAACTGTTTTTT. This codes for CASSLGATNEKLFF.